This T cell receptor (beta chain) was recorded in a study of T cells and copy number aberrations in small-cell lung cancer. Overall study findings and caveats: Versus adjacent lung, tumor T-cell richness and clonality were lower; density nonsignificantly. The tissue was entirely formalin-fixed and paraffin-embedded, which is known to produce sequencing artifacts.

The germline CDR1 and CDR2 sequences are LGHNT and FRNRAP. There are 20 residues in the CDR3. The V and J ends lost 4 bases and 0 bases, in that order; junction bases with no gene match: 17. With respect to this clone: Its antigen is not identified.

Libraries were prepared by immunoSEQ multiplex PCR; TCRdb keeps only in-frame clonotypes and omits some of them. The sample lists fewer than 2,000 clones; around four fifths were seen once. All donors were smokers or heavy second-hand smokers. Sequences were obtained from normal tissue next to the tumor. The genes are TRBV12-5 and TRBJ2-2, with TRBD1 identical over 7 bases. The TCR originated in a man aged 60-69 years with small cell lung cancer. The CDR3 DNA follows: TGTGCTAGTGGTTATCGTTATATGGGACAGTCAGACGCGAACACCGGGGAGCTGTTTTTT. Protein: CASGYRYMGQSDANTGELFF.